The 4 T cell receptor beta chains presented below share a single source sample, sequenced in a study of response to subunit inactivated influenza vaccine. Via MiXCR, TCRdb re-called the RT-PCR reads, giving one row per CDR3 protein. The data show around 300,000 distinct CDR3 sequences, about 20% seen once. The starting material was PBMCs from blood, obtained about 19 months after vaccination. The source is a man aged 45 to 70 who received an inactivated influenza vaccine.

The chain employs TRBV5-5 and TRBJ1-1; TRBD1 aligns across 9 bases. The germline gives CDR1 SGHKS, CDR2 YYEKEE (reference sequence). The CDR3 is 15 amino acids. After removal of 4 bases from V and 5 bases from J, the junction contained 9 bases not matched to a gene. CDR3 in amino acids: CASSPGQGRLTEAFF. The CDR3 DNA follows: TGTGCCAGCAGCCCAGGACAGGGGAGGCTGACTGAAGCTTTCTTT. The full variable domain, rest sourced from reference TRBV5-5 and TRBJ1-1, is DAGVTQSPTHLIKTRGQQVTLRCSPISGHKSVSWYQQVLGQGPQFIFQYYEKEERGRGNFPDRFSARQFPNYSSELNVNALLLGDSALYLCASSPGQGRLTEAFFGQGTRLTVV.

The gene calls are TRBV3-1 and TRBJ2-2, with 7 nucleotides matching TRBD2. Germline V gives CDR1 LGHDT, CDR2 YNNKEL (reference sequence). CDR3 length: 15 amino acids. J lost 5 bases, V lost 4 bases, and 7 bases had no gene match. The CDR3: CASSLRRGTTGELFF. In DNA form, the CDR3 reads TGTGCCAGCAGCCTCAGGCGGGGGACGACCGGGGAGCTGTTTTTT. The variable domain in full, completed from reference TRBV3-1 and TRBJ2-2, reads DTAVSQTPKYLVTQMGNDKSIKCEQNLGHDTMYWYKQDSKKFLKIMFSYNNKELIINETVPNRFSPKSPDKAHLNLHINSLELGDSAVYFCASSLRRGTTGELFFGEGSRLTVL.

The gene calls are TRBV5-1 and TRBJ1-2; no definite D call. With 4 bases removed from V and 3 bases from J, the gap between germline ends came to 10 bases. The germline gives CDR1 SGHRS, CDR2 YFSETQ. This CDR3 has 13 amino acids. CDR3 residues: CASSPDTDYGYTF. In DNA, the CDR3 is TGCGCCAGCAGCCCCGATACTGACTATGGCTACACCTTC.

This clonotype came up a few times. This chain uses TRBV6-5 with TRBJ2-7; D unresolved. V was cut by 0 bases and J by 1 base, with 16 bases left in between. The CDR3 loop spans 17 amino acids. Germline CDR1 and CDR2: MNHEY and SVGAGI. This chain's CDR3 is CASSYSIPWVGSYEQYF. CDR3 nucleotides: TGTGCCAGCAGTTACTCGATCCCTTGGGTTGGTTCCTACGAGCAGTACTTC.